The present T cell receptor (beta chain) was sequenced within a study of long-term antiretroviral therapy in people with HIV. Study observations and caveats: Across all time points, the repertoire was dominated by clones that expanded before ART.

Treated in the United States were all of the participants with HIV. In its sample, this clone was seen once. Its antigen is unidentified. The length of the CDR3 is 15 residues. V dropped 5 bases and J dropped 5 bases, with 16 bases sitting between them. CDR1 and CDR2 (germline): SGHVS, FQNEAQ. Sequencing used immunoSEQ v3.0 at survey level. Assay used: immunoSEQ multiplex PCR; TCRdb lists only in-frame clones, some missing. The sample yields 14,000 or so clones, roughly 87% seen once. The sequences come from unsorted PBMCs, collected 6.2 years after starting antiretroviral therapy. This sequence was found in a man aged 35-49 years with HIV. V usage is TRBV7-8 and J usage is TRBJ1-5; no definite D call. Here the CDR3 reads CASSPVVNKDQPQHF. CDR3 bases: TGTGCCAGCAGCCCGGTAGTTAACAAGGATCAGCCCCAGCATTTT.